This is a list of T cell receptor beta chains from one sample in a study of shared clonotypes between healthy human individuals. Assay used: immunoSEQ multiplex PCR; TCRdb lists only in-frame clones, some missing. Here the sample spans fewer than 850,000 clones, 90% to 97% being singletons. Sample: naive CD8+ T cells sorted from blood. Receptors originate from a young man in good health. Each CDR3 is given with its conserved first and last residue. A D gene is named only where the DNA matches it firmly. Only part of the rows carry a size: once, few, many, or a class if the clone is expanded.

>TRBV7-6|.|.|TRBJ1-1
TGTGCCAGCAGCTTAGGGGAGGGGACGAACACTGAAGCTTTCTTT
CASSLGEGTNTEAFF
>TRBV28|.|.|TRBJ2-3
TGTGCCAGCAGTTTATTTGGCAGGGAGCCTAGCACAGATACGCAGTATTTT
CASSLFGREPSTDTQYF
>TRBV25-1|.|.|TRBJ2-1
TGTGCCAGCAGGGGGGGTGAGCAGTTCTTC
CASRGGEQFF
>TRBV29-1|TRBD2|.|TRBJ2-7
TGCAGCGTTGATGGGCTAGCGGGAGGTGAGCAGTACTTC
CSVDGLAGGEQYF
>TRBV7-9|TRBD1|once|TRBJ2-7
TGTGCCAGCAGCTTAGGCGGGACAGGGTCCTACGAGCAGTACTTC
CASSLGGTGSYEQYF
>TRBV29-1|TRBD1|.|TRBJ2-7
TGCAGCGCTGGGGGACAGGGGTCCTACGAGCAGTACTTC
CSAGGQGSYEQYF
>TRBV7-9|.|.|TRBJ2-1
TGTGCCAGCAGCTTAGCAGGTGGGGGGCTTAATGAGCAGTTCTTC
CASSLAGGGLNEQFF
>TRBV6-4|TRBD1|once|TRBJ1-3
TGTGCCAGCAGTGACGGGGACAGGTTTGACTCTGGAAACACCATATATTTT
CASSDGDRFDSGNTIYF
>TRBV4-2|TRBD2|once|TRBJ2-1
TGTGCCAGCAGCCAAAACGGGGAAGGGAGGGATGAGCAGTTCTTC
CASSQNGEGRDEQFF
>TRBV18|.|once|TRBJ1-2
TGTGCCAGCTCACCATCTGGGCCCGAAACTCTATATGGCTACACCTTC
CASSPSGPETLYGYTF
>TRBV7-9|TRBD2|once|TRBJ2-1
TGTGCCAGCAGCTTAGCGGCTAGCGGGAAGAATGAGCAGTTCTTC
CASSLAASGKNEQFF
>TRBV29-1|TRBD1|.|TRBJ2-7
TGCAGCGTGGCCGGGACAGGGGCCGAGCAGTACTTC
CSVAGTGAEQYF
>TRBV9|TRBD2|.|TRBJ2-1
TGTGCCAGCAGCGTAGTGACTAGCGGGAACCACAATGAGCAGTTCTTC
CASSVVTSGNHNEQFF
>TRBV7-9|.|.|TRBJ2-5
TGTGCCAGCAGCTTCCAACGAGCACTAGGTGGGGGAGAAGAGACCCAGTACTTC
CASSFQRALGGGEETQYF
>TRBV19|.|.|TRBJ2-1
TGTGCCAGTAGTGTTTACCTCTACAATGAGCAGTTCTTC
CASSVYLYNEQFF
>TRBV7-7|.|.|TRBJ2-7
TGTGCTAGCAGCCCGAAGACAGGAAAAGCCCCCTCCGGCGAGCAGTACTTC
CASSPKTGKAPSGEQYF
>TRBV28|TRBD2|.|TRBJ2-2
TGTGCCAGCAGGACGCTAGCGGACCCCACCGGGGAGCTGTTTTTT
CASRTLADPTGELFF
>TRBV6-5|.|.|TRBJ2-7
TGTGCCAGCAGTTTGGGGCAGACATCTCCTAGGGAGCAGTACTTC
CASSLGQTSPREQYF
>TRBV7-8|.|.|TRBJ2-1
TGTGCCAGCAGCTTACACAATGAGCAGTTCTTC
CASSLHNEQFF
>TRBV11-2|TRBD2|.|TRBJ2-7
TGTGCCAGCAGCTTCGAACCAGGACTAGCGGGCTCCTACGAGCAGTACTTC
CASSFEPGLAGSYEQYF
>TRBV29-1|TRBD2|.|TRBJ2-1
TGCAGCGTTGAGGGGACTAGCGGGAACTACAATGAGCAGTTCTTC
CSVEGTSGNYNEQFF
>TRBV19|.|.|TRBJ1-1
TGTGCCAGTAGTCCTCAGGGGAACACTGAAGCTTTCTTT
CASSPQGNTEAFF
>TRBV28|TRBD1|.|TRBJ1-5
TGTGCCAGCAGTCTTTGGCCGGGACAGGAGCCCGGAGGCAATCAGCCCCAGCATTTT
CASSLWPGQEPGGNQPQHF
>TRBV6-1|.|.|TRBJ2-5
TGTGCCAGCAGTGAAGGGAGGGGCTTTTTGAAGACCCAGTACTTC
CASSEGRGFLKTQYF
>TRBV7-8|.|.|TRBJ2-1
TGTGCCAGCAGCTTAGCTTCTGTCACTGAGCAGTTCTTC
CASSLASVTEQFF
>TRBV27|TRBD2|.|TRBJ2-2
TGTGCCAGCAGTTGGGGACTAGCGGGAGATGGTCCCGGGGAGCTGTTTTTT
CASSWGLAGDGPGELFF
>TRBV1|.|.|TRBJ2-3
TGCACCGCGACAGGGGATGGCACAGATACGCAGTATTTT
CTATGDGTDTQYF
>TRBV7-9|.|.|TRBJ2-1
TGTGCCAGCAGCTTAGACGGCGGTCCCTCCTACAATGAGCAGTTCTTC
CASSLDGGPSYNEQFF
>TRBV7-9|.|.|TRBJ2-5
TGTGCCAGCAGCCCTCCGGGCTTCCAAGAGACCCAGTACTTC
CASSPPGFQETQYF